This T cell receptor (beta chain) was documented in a study of T cells in women clearing cervical HPV infection. Study summary: Case blood was drawn when the lesion was first found; control blood after infection became undetectable. Study findings and constraints: Combining TCR richness with V gene abundances gave roughly 0.8 AUC.

Of note for this clone: Its antigen is not identified.

Produced via immunoSEQ multiplex PCR; TCRdb's table is partial and in-frame only. The data include about 21,000 clones; the top ten clones carry 5% to 6.5%. This TCR was sampled from a woman aged 18-69 years with a cervical HPV16 infection that either progressed to CIN3+ or cleared (not recorded which). The sample comprised blood buffy coat.

Incomplete CDR3 DNA: TGCAGTGCTAGAGATCTGAAGGGGGCTGGCACCGGGGAG. It yields the protein CSARDLKGAGTGE. The whole CDR3 reads CSARDLKGAGTGELFF. V is TRBV20-1 and J is TRBJ2-2; 7 bases are shared with TRBD1. The read ends 3 residues early relative to the CDR3; the germline J gene fills the gap. The CDR3 is 16 amino acids. Per the germline V gene, CDR1 is DFQATT and CDR2 is SNEGSKA (reference sequence). V lost 0 bases to trimming and J lost 4 bases; unmatched junction nucleotides: 8.